This T cell receptor (beta chain) came from a study of regulatory T cells in long-lasting Graves disease. Study observations and caveats: TRBV28, TRBJ1-2 and TRBJ2-5 emerged as the favored segments in persistent disease.

Germline CDR1 LNHDA, CDR2 SQIVND (reference sequence). The CDR3 runs 14 residues. The ends were cut back, 7 bases at V and 7 bases at J, with 14 bases in the middle. This clonotype has more than one count but fewer than ten. The antigen is not known. iRepertoire HTBI primers and Arm-PCR of CDR3 regions built TCR beta libraries. Via MiXCR, TCRdb re-called the multiplex PCR reads, giving one row per CDR3 protein. The repertoire holds roughly 250,000 distinct CDR3 sequences, with around a sixth as singletons. Regarding time point: newly diagnosed GD, antithyroid drugs for less than 3 months. Making the TCR library involved RNA that had been extracted from PBMCs. EDTA tubes held approximately 8.8 milliliters of peripheral blood from each patient. These data were also filed under a second study, of T cells in Graves' hyperthyroidism and ophthalmopathy. That investigation notes: The TCR CDR3 was amplified in a first-round RT-PCR using the HTBI primer set.

This TCR was recovered from a woman between 25 and 40 years old with Graves disease. V usage is TRBV19 and J usage is TRBJ1-6, with D possibly matching TRBD1 (6 bases). The specimen was peripheral blood mononuclear cells (PBMCs), collected at new diagnosis, from a patient treated with antithyroid drugs. CDR3 nucleotides: TGTGCCAGTAACCCGGGGGGGCAAAATTCACCCCTCCACTTT. Encoded protein: CASNPGGQNSPLHF.